The entry below describes one T cell receptor (beta chain). The target antigen is unknown. Only in-frame clones appear in the TCRdb table, and some are missing; sequencing was by immunoSEQ multiplex PCR. Here the sample spans 20,000 to 25,000 clones, roughly 81% being singletons. The sample originates from a study of vaccination effects on CD4 cells after COVID-19. Between the trimmed V and J ends, which lost 4 bases and 1 base, there was a span of 7 bases. Germline lookup yields CDR1 KGHSH and CDR2 LQKENI. The CDR3 consists of 14 residues. ViraFEST used viral peptide pools to expand antigen-specific CD4+ T cells before sequencing. Investigators separated out CD4+ T cells once about eleven days of culture had passed. The cohort was immunized with two doses of either the BNT162b2 or mRNA-1273 vaccine.

This TCR derives from a human donor who received a COVID-19 vaccine. Some clones in this sample may be carry-over from other donors' samples. The chain is built from TRBV18 and TRBJ1-4; D gene unclear. Source: CD4+ T cells from PBMCs cultured with SARS-CoV-2 spike peptides, taken after COVID-19 vaccination. CDR3: CASSLQKTNEKLFF. The CDR3 bases are TGTGCCAGCTCACTACAAAAAACTAATGAAAAACTGTTTTTT.